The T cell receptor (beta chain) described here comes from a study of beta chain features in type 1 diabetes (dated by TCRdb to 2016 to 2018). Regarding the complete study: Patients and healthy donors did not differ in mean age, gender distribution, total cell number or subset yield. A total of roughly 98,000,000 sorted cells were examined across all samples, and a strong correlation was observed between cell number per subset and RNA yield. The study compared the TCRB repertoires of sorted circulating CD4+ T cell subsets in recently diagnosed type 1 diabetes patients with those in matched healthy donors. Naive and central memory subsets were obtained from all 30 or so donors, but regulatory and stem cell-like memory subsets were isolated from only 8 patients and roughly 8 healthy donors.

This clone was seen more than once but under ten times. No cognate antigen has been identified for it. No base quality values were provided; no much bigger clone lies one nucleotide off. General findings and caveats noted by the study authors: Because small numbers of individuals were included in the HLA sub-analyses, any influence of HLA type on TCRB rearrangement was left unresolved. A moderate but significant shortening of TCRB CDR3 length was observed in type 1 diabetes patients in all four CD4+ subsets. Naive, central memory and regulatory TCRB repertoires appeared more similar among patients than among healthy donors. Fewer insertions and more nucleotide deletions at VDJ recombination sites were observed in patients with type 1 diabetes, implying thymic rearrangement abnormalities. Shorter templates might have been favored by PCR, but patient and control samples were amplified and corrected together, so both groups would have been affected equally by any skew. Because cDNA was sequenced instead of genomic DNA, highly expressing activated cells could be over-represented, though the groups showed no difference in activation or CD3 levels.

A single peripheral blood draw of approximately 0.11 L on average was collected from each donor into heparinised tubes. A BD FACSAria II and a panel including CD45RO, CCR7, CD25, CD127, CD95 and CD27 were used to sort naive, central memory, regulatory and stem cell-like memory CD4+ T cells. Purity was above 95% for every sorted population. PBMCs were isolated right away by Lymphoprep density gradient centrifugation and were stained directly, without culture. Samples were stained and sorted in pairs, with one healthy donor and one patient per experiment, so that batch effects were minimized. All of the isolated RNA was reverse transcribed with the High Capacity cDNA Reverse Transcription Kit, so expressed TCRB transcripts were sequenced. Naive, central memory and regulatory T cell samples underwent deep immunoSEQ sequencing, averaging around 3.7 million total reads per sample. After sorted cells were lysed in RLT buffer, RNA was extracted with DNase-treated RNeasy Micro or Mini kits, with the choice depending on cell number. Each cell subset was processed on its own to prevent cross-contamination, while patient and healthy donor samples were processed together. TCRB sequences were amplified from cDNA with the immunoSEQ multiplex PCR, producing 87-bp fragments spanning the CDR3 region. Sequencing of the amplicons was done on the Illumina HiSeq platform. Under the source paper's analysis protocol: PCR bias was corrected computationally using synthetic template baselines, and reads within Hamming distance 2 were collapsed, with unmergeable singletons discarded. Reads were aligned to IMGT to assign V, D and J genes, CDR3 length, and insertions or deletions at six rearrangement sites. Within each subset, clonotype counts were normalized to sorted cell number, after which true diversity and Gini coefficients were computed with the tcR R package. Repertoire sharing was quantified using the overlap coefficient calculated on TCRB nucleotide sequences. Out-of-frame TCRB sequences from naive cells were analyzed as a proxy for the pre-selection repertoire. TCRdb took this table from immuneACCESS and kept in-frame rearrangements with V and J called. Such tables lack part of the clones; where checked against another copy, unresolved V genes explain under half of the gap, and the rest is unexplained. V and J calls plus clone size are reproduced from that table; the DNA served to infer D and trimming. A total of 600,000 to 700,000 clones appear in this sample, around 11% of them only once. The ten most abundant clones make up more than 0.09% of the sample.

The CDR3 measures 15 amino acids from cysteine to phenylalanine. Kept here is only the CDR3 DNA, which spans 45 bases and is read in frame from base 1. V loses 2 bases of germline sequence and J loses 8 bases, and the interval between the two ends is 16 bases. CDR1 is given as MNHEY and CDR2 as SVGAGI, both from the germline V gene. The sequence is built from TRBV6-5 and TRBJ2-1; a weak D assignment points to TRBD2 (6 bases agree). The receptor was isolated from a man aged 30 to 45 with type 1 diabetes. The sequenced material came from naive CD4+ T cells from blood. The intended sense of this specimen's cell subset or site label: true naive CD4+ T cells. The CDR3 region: CASSYGGAISHEQFF. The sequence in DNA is TGTGCCAGCAGTTACGGCGGGGCAATAAGCCATGAGCAGTTCTTC.